This T cell receptor (beta chain) was captured in a study of human T cells and chemical hapten exposure. About the research overall: A roughly 2 cm by roughly 2 cm inner upper arm patch received 2% DPC for sensitization. Diagnoses of alopecia areata, totalis or universalis occurred in mostly female patients. For the roughly 23-week duration of the study, patients were given weekly doses of diphenylcyclopropenone on the scalp.

MiXCR, applied by TCRdb to the RACE reads, yields one record per CDR3 protein. Of about 96,000 distinct CDR3 sequences detected, approximately 9.3% appear once; the ten largest clones hold about 2%. Time point in this sample: patch test 2, 6 weeks after DPC sensitization. Regarding treatment: therapeutic diphenylcyclopropenone sensitization with weekly scalp DPC. Blood collection happened ahead of applying each patch test. The germline gives CDR1 MDHEN, CDR2 SYDVKM. CDR3 size: 15 residues. Germline trimming cut 5 bases from V and 2 bases from J; bases unmatched to any gene: 5. This TCR derives from a woman aged 40 to 50 with alopecia areata. Some clones in this sample may be carry-over from other donors' samples. Here the sequenced sample was whole blood, taken in connection with sensitization to the hapten diphenylcyclopropenone (DPC). V and J are TRBV28 and TRBJ1-2, with TRBD1 identical over 10 bases. The CDR3 sequence: CASSLWTGGNYGYTF. In DNA form, the CDR3 reads TGTGCCAGCAGTCTCTGGACAGGGGGGAACTATGGCTACACCTTC.